A selection of T cell receptor beta chains follows, all from one sample in a study of spatial heterogeneity in lung cancer. TCRdb analysed the 5' RACE reads with MiXCR anew, one entry per CDR3 protein. The sample carries around 500 distinct CDR3 sequences, about 25% recorded once. Material: lung tumor tissue, obtained at surgery. These receptors all stem from a male donor with early-stage non-small cell lung cancer. Each CDR3 is given without its conserved first and last residue. Each record gives: V gene, CDR3 protein.

V gene: TRBV29-1; CDR3 protein: SVVWVYGSTTDTQY
V gene: TRBV5-1; CDR3 protein: ASSFTGSSYEQY
V gene: TRBV2; CDR3 protein: ASRGTGTPTDTQY
V gene: TRBV4-1; CDR3 protein: ASSEASSYNEQF
V gene: TRBV7-8; CDR3 protein: ARDRHPYEQY
V gene: TRBV20-1; CDR3 protein: SAFDGQGRSQQY
V gene: TRBV4-3; CDR3 protein: ASSQEAGTSGTDTQY
V gene: TRBV10-3; CDR3 protein: AIRMTSGGQLRTDTQY
V gene: TRBV29-1; CDR3 protein: SVERIQETQY
V gene: TRBV7-9; CDR3 protein: ASSPPLKGHEQY
V gene: TRBV5-1; CDR3 protein: ASSWDQSSYEQY
V gene: TRBV29-1; CDR3 protein: SVERGPGETQY
V gene: TRBV18; CDR3 protein: ASSPDRARPQH
V gene: TRBV20-1; CDR3 protein: STRALGLAGESTDTQY
V gene: TRBV5-4; CDR3 protein: ASSLDREATDTQY
V gene: TRBV7-3; CDR3 protein: ASSPRGAGREQY
V gene: TRBV6-2/TRBV6-3; CDR3 protein: ASTRDLYEQY
V gene: TRBV20-1; CDR3 protein: SALEATAKNIQY
V gene: TRBV20-1; CDR3 protein: SARNRGEQF
V gene: TRBV4-3; CDR3 protein: ASSQGGRGHEKLF
V gene: TRBV6-2/TRBV6-3; CDR3 protein: ASSYSDPVSGNTIY
V gene: TRBV7-9; CDR3 protein: ASSPRTTTNEKLF
V gene: TRBV27; CDR3 protein: ASSDQSYEQY
V gene: TRBV6-5; CDR3 protein: ASSYGGGTGGEQY
V gene: TRBV6-6; CDR3 protein: ASSSPYSGVHEQF